This T cell receptor beta chain was captured in a study of blood T cell repertoires in COVID-19. TCRdb's copy holds only in-frame clones and misses some; the assay was immunoSEQ multiplex PCR. Of about 230,000 clones in the sample, 83% were seen once. There are 13 residues in the CDR3. V lost 2 bases to trimming and J lost 2 bases, with 4 bases between them. The germline V gene has CDR1 SGHTA and CDR2 FQGNSA. Concerning this clone itself: The sample contains more than one DNA sequence encoding this CDR3.

The receptor comes from a woman younger than 45 with COVID-19, enrolled during active disease. The V gene is TRBV7-2, the J gene TRBJ1-5, with D unclear. The sequencing input was peripheral blood. The CDR3 loop is CASSLRGNQPQHF. The CDR3 DNA sequence: TGTGCCAGCAGCTTACGGGGCAATCAGCCCCAGCATTTT.